The rows below give T cell receptor beta chains drawn from one sample of a study of CD8+ T cells in alopecia areata. TCRdb's copy holds only in-frame clones and misses some; the assay was immunoSEQ multiplex PCR. The sample shows 150,000 to 250,000 clones, 55% to 70% of them seen only once. Here the sequenced sample was CD4+ T cells sorted from blood, taken at week 24, from a patient treated with tofacitinib. The origin of the receptors is a human donor with alopecia areata. Both conserved end residues are part of each CDR3. D genes are given only for firm matches. Size is omitted from some rows. Given values are once, few, many or a class for expanded clones.

length: 15
D: -
V: TRBV7-9
size: -
J: TRBJ2-5
CDR3: CASSLPWLGLETQYF
DNA: TGTGCCAGCAGCTTACCCTGGCTAGGCCTAGAGACCCAGTACTTC

length: 16
D: TRBD2
V: TRBV7-8
size: -
J: TRBJ2-7
CDR3: CASRGRGRKSSYEQYF
DNA: TGTGCCAGCAGGGGGAGGGGACGGAAATCATCCTACGAGCAGTACTTC

length: 17
D: TRBD2
V: TRBV5-1
size: few
J: TRBJ2-2
CDR3: CASSSPTSGSRTGELFF
DNA: TGCGCCAGCAGTTCTCCTACTAGCGGGAGCCGCACCGGGGAGCTGTTTTTT

length: 16
D: TRBD2
V: TRBV29-1
size: -
J: TRBJ2-3
CDR3: CSVAAGTSGATDTQYF
DNA: TGCAGCGTCGCTGCCGGGACTAGCGGGGCAACAGATACGCAGTATTTT

length: 13
D: -
V: TRBV7-2
size: -
J: TRBJ1-2
CDR3: CASSSGLVDGYTF
DNA: TGTGCCAGCAGCTCGGGACTAGTTGATGGCTACACCTTC

length: 19
D: -
V: TRBV7-9
size: once
J: TRBJ2-6
CDR3: CASSLGVSALYSGANVLTF
DNA: TGTGCCAGCAGCTTAGGAGTATCAGCACTTTACTCTGGGGCCAACGTCCTGACTTTC

length: 14
D: TRBD2
V: TRBV27
size: -
J: TRBJ2-2
CDR3: CARASGRAPGELFF
DNA: TGTGCCAGAGCTAGCGGGAGGGCGCCCGGGGAGCTGTTTTTT

length: 13
D: -
V: TRBV9
size: -
J: TRBJ2-3
CDR3: CASSVVTENTQYF
DNA: TGTGCCAGCAGCGTAGTGACGGAAAATACGCAGTATTTT

length: 15
D: -
V: TRBV5-4
size: -
J: TRBJ2-7
CDR3: CASSYSGTDAYEQYF
DNA: TGTGCCAGCAGCTATTCCGGGACTGACGCCTACGAGCAGTACTTC

length: 12
D: -
V: TRBV5-6
size: once
J: TRBJ2-7
CDR3: CASSLLGYEQYF
DNA: TGTGCCAGCAGCTTGCTGGGTTACGAGCAGTACTTC

length: 13
D: TRBD1
V: TRBV5-1
size: few
J: TRBJ2-7
CDR3: CASSFDRAYEQYF
DNA: TGCGCCAGCAGCTTCGACAGGGCCTACGAGCAGTACTTC

length: 14
D: -
V: TRBV29-1
size: -
J: TRBJ2-7
CDR3: CSVSEPGHTYEQYF
DNA: TGCAGCGTTTCCGAACCGGGACACACCTACGAGCAGTACTTC

length: 18
D: TRBD1
V: TRBV5-1
size: -
J: TRBJ2-4
CDR3: CASSTSGRQGWAKNIQYF
DNA: TGCGCCAGCAGCACTTCAGGCAGACAGGGGTGGGCCAAAAACATTCAGTACTTC

length: 13
D: -
V: TRBV7-2
size: -
J: TRBJ2-7
CDR3: CASSLSTGYEQYF
DNA: TGTGCCAGCAGTTTATCGACAGGCTACGAGCAGTACTTC

length: 14
D: -
V: TRBV28
size: few
J: TRBJ2-1
CDR3: CASSSAGAYNEQFF
DNA: TGTGCCAGCAGTTCCGCGGGTGCCTACAATGAGCAGTTCTTC

length: 15
D: TRBD2
V: TRBV5-1
size: -
J: TRBJ2-1
CDR3: CASSLTSGADNEQFF
DNA: TGCGCCAGCAGCTTGACTAGCGGGGCGGACAATGAGCAGTTCTTC

length: 14
D: -
V: TRBV14
size: few
J: TRBJ1-2
CDR3: CASSPRLANYGYTF
DNA: TGTGCCAGCAGCCCTCGGTTAGCTAACTATGGCTACACCTTC

length: 15
D: -
V: TRBV29-1
size: -
J: TRBJ1-4
CDR3: CSARGQEGTNEKLFF
DNA: TGCAGCGCCAGGGGTCAAGAAGGAACTAATGAAAAACTGTTTTTT

length: 15
D: TRBD2
V: TRBV5-1
size: -
J: TRBJ2-1
CDR3: CASSTPSGGDNEQFF
DNA: TGCGCCAGCAGCACCCCTAGCGGGGGGGACAATGAGCAGTTCTTC

length: 15
D: TRBD2
V: TRBV2
size: -
J: TRBJ2-5
CDR3: CASSVLAGGQETQYF
DNA: TGTGCCAGCAGTGTTCTAGCGGGGGGCCAAGAGACCCAGTACTTC

length: 15
D: TRBD2
V: TRBV7-2
size: few
J: TRBJ2-5
CDR3: CASSFPSGVGETQYF
DNA: TGTGCCAGCAGCTTCCCTAGCGGGGTGGGGGAGACCCAGTACTTC

length: 15
D: -
V: TRBV29-1
size: -
J: TRBJ2-7
CDR3: CSVVENGRIPYEQYF
DNA: TGCAGCGTCGTCGAAAACGGTCGGATCCCCTACGAGCAGTACTTC

length: 15
D: TRBD1
V: TRBV5-1
size: -
J: TRBJ1-1
CDR3: CASSLVQGVGTEAFF
DNA: TGCGCCAGCAGCTTGGTTCAGGGGGTCGGCACTGAAGCTTTCTTT

length: 16
D: TRBD1
V: TRBV23-1
size: few
J: TRBJ1-1
CDR3: CASSPRTGVQDTEAFF
DNA: TGCGCCAGCAGTCCCCGGACAGGGGTTCAGGACACTGAAGCTTTCTTT

length: 16
D: TRBD1
V: TRBV27
size: -
J: TRBJ1-4
CDR3: CASSHLRQGAPEKLFF
DNA: TGTGCCAGCAGTCACCTACGACAGGGGGCCCCGGAAAAACTGTTTTTT

length: 14
D: TRBD1
V: TRBV25-1
size: -
J: TRBJ2-1
CDR3: CASSGVNRGHEQFF
DNA: TGTGCCAGCAGTGGGGTCAACAGGGGCCATGAGCAGTTCTTC

length: 15
D: TRBD1
V: TRBV29-1
size: -
J: TRBJ1-2
CDR3: CSVERDRGRPEGYTF
DNA: TGCAGCGTTGAAAGAGACAGGGGCCGCCCTGAGGGCTACACCTTC

length: 15
D: -
V: TRBV29-1
size: few
J: TRBJ1-1
CDR3: CSGSGGWGMNTEAFF
DNA: TGCAGCGGTTCCGGCGGATGGGGCATGAACACTGAAGCTTTCTTT

length: 12
D: -
V: TRBV19
size: -
J: TRBJ1-2
CDR3: CASSIRDYGYTF
DNA: TGTGCCAGTAGTATCCGGGACTATGGCTACACCTTC

length: 14
D: -
V: TRBV6-6
size: once
J: TRBJ2-7
CDR3: CASSEGGISYEQYF
DNA: TGTGCCAGCAGCGAGGGGGGGATCTCCTACGAGCAGTACTTC

length: 19
D: -
V: TRBV11-2
size: -
J: TRBJ2-5
CDR3: CASSFLPDPAGMYQETQYF
DNA: TGTGCCAGCAGCTTCCTCCCAGATCCGGCGGGGATGTACCAAGAGACCCAGTACTTC

length: 18
D: TRBD2
V: TRBV10-3
size: -
J: TRBJ2-5
CDR3: CAISEWTSGRSGQETQYF
DNA: TGTGCCATCAGTGAGTGGACTAGCGGGAGGTCCGGCCAAGAGACCCAGTACTTC

length: 14
D: TRBD2
V: TRBV5-6
size: -
J: TRBJ2-2
CDR3: CASSLAGITGELFF
DNA: TGTGCCAGCAGCTTAGCGGGGATCACCGGGGAGCTGTTTTTT

length: 14
D: TRBD2
V: TRBV28
size: -
J: TRBJ2-7
CDR3: CASSNSGRAYEQYF
DNA: TGTGCCAGCAGTAATAGCGGGAGAGCCTACGAGCAGTACTTC

length: 16
D: -
V: TRBV7-2
size: -
J: TRBJ2-2
CDR3: CASSLGTSLVTGELFF
DNA: TGTGCCAGCAGCTTAGGAACTAGCTTGGTGACCGGGGAGCTGTTTTTT

length: 16
D: TRBD1
V: TRBV28
size: -
J: TRBJ2-7
CDR3: CASSSPGTGAVYEQYF
DNA: TGTGCCAGCAGTTCCCCCGGGACAGGGGCTGTCTACGAGCAGTACTTC

length: 11
D: -
V: TRBV28
size: many
J: TRBJ2-1
CDR3: CATLTQSEQFF
DNA: TGTGCCACCTTGACCCAGAGTGAGCAGTTCTTC

length: 12
D: -
V: TRBV14
size: -
J: TRBJ2-3
CDR3: CASSTGPDTQYF
DNA: TGTGCCAGCAGCACAGGGCCGGATACGCAGTATTTT